This T cell receptor (beta chain) was obtained from a study of cytomegalovirus exposure and HLA in healthy donors. As for the study in general: Earlier work reported roughly 120 million unique TCR beta sequences from 170 million or so T cells. General study points: Some public TCRs appeared in many individuals, while most sequences were rare.

The PCR used 60 Vbeta and 13 Jbeta primers. Assay used: immunoSEQ multiplex PCR; TCRdb lists only in-frame clones, some missing. The sample carries approximately 110,000 clones, about 81% recorded once. Regarding this clone: Its antigen is still unknown. The sample contains more than one DNA sequence encoding this CDR3.

The CDR3 loop spans 15 amino acids. V dropped 5 bases and J dropped 5; count of bases not matched to a gene: 8. Germline CDR1 and CDR2: SEHNR and FQNEAQ (reference sequence). The sequence was obtained from a woman aged 25 to 39 in good health and CMV-seronegative. J is TRBJ2-3 and V is TRBV7-9, with 9 bases aligning to TRBD2. The source material was PBMCs. The CDR3 DNA follows: TGTGCCAGCAGCCCGGGACTAGCTGGGGGAGATACGCAGTATTTT. This sequence encodes CASSPGLAGGDTQYF. Complete variable domain (other parts from reference TRBV7-9 and TRBJ2-3): DTGVSQNPRHKITKRGQNVTFRCDPISEHNRLYWYRQTLGQGPEFLTYFQNEAQLEKSRLLSDRFSAERPKGSFSTLEIQRTEQGDSAMYLCASSPGLAGGDTQYFGPGTRLTVL.